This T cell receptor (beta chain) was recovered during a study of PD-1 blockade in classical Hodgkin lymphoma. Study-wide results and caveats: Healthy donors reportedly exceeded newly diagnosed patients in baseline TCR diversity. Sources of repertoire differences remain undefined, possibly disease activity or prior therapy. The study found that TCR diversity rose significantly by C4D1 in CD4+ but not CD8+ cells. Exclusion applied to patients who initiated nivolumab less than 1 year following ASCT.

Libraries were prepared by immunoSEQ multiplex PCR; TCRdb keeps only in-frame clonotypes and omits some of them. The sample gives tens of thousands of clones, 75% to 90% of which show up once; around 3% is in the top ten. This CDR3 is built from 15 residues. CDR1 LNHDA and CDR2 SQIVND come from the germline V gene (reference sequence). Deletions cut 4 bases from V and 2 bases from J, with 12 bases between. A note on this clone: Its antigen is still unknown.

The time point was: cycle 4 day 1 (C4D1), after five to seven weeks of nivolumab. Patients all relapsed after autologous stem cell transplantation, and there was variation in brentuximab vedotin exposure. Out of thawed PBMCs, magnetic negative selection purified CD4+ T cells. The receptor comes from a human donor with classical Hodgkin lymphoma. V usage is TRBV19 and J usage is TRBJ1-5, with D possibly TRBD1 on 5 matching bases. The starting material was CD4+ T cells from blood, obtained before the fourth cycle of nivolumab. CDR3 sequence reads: CASSRGVFRNQPQHF. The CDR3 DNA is TGTGCCAGTAGTAGAGGGGTTTTTCGCAATCAGCCCCAGCATTTT. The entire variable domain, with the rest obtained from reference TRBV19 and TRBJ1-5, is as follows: DGGITQSPKYLFRKEGQNVTLSCEQNLNHDAMYWYRQDPGQGLRLIYYSQIVNDFQKGDIAEGYSVSREKKESFPLTVTSAQKNPTAFYLCASSRGVFRNQPQHFGDGTRLSIL.